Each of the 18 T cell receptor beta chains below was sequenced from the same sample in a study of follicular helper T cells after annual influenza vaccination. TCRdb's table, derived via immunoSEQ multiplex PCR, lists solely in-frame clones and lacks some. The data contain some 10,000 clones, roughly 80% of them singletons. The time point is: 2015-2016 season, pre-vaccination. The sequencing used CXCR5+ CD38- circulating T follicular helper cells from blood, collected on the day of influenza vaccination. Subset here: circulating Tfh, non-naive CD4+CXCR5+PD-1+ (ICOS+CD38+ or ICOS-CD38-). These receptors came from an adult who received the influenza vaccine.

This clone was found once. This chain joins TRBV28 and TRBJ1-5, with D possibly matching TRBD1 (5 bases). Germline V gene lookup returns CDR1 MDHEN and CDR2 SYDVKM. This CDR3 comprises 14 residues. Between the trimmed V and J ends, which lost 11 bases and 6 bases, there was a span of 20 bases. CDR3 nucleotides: TGTGCCGGGGCCCCAGCAGGAAGCCGTCAGCCCCAGCATTTT. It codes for CAGAPAGSRQPQHF.

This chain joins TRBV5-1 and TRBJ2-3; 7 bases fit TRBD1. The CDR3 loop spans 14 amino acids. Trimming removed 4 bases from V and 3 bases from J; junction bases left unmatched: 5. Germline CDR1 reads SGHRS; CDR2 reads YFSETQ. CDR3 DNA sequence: TGCGCCAGCAGCGCCGACAGGGCAACAGATACGCAGTATTTT. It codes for CASSADRATDTQYF.

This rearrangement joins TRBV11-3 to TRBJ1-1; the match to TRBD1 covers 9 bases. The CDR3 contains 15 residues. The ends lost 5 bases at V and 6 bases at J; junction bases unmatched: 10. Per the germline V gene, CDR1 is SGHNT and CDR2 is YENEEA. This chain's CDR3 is CASSQGQGLISEAFF. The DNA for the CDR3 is TGTGCCAGCAGCCAGGGACAGGGTCTTATCTCTGAAGCTTTCTTT.

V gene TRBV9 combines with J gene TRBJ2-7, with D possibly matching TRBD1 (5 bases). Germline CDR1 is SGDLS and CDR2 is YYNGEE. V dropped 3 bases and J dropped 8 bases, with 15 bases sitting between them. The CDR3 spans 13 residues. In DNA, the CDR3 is TGTGCCAGCAGCGCCTCCCGTGGGGCGAAGCAGTACTTC. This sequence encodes CASSASRGAKQYF.

As DNA, the CDR3 is TGTGCCAGCAGCCTGTTAGGGAGGGCTAGCAATCAGCCCCAGCATTTT. This sequence encodes CASSLLGRASNQPQHF. The chain has TRBV7-3 and TRBJ1-5; no clear D gene. Germline CDR1 is SGHTA and CDR2 is FQGTGA. This CDR3 is built from 16 residues. V dropped 5 bases and J dropped 0 bases, with 14 bases sitting between them.

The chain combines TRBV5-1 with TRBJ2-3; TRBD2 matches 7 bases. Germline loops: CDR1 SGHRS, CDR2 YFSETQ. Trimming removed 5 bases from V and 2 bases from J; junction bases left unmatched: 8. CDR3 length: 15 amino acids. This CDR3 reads CASSHSGVPTDTQYF. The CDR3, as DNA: TGCGCCAGCAGTCACAGCGGGGTGCCCACAGATACGCAGTATTTT.

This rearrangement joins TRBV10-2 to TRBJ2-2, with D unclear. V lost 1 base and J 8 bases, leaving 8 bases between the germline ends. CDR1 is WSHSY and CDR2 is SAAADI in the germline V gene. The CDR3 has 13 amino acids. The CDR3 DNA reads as TGCGCCAGCAGTGAGTACATAGGTGGGGAGCTGTTTTTT. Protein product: CASSEYIGGELFF.

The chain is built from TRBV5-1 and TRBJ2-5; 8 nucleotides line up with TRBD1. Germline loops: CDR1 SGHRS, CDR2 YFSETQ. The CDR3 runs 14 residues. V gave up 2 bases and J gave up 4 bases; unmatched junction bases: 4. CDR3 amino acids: CASSFQGARETQYF. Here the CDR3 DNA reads TGCGCCAGCAGCTTCCAGGGGGCGAGAGAGACCCAGTACTTC.

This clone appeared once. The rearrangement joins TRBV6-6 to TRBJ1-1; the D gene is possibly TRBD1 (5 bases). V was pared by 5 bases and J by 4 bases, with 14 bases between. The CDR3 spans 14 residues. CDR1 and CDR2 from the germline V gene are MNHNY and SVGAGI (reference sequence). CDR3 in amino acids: CASSPGGAGTEAFF. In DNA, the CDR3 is TGTGCCAGCAGTCCCGGAGGGGCCGGCACTGAAGCTTTCTTT.

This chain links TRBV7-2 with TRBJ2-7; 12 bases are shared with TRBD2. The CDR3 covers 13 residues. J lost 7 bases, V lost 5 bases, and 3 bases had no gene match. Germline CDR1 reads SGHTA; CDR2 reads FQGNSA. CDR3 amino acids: CASSSLAGGEQYF. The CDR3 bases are TGTGCCAGCAGCAGTCTAGCGGGAGGGGAGCAGTACTTC.

The CDR3 DNA sequence: TGTGCCAGTAGTATGAACCGGGTCTCTGGAGGCTACACCTTC. It yields the protein CASSMNRVSGGYTF. This chain uses TRBV19 with TRBJ1-2; D remains ambiguous. Trimming pared 3 bases from V and 8 bases from J, leaving 16 bases between. Per the germline V gene, CDR1 is LNHDA and CDR2 is SQIVND (reference sequence). The CDR3 spans 14 residues. The full variable domain, in which reference TRBV19 and TRBJ1-2 provide the parts outside the CDR3, is DGGITQSPKYLFRKEGQNVTLSCEQNLNHDAMYWYRQDPGQGLRLIYYSQIVNDFQKGDIAEGYSVSREKKESFPLTVTSAQKNPTAFYLCASSMNRVSGGYTFGSGTRLTVV.

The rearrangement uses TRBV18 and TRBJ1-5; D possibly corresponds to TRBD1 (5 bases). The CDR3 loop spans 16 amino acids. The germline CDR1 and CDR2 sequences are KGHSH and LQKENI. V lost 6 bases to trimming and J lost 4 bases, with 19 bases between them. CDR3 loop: CASSAQGGAANQPQHF. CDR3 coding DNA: TGTGCCAGCTCGGCCCAGGGTGGGGCAGCTAATCAGCCCCAGCATTTT.

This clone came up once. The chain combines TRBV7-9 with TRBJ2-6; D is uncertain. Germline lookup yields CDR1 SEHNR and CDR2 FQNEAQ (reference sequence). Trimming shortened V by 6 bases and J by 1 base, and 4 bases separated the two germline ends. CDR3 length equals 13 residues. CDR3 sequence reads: CASSGSGANVLTF. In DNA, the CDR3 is TGTGCCAGCAGTGGATCTGGGGCCAACGTCCTGACTTTC. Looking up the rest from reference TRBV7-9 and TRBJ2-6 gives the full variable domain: DTGVSQNPRHKITKRGQNVTFRCDPISEHNRLYWYRQTLGQGPEFLTYFQNEAQLEKSRLLSDRFSAERPKGSFSTLEIQRTEQGDSAMYLCASSGSGANVLTFGAGSRLTVL.

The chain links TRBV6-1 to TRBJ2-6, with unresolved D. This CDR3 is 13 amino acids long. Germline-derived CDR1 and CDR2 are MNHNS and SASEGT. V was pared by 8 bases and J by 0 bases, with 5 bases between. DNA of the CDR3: TGTGCCAGCGTCCCCTCTGGGGCCAACGTCCTGACTTTC. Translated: CASVPSGANVLTF.

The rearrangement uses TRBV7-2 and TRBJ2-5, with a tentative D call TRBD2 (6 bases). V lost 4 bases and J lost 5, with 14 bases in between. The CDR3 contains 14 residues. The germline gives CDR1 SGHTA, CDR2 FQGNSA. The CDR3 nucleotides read TGTGCCAGCAGCTCCGGGGGTAACGGGGAGACCCAGTACTTC. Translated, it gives CASSSGGNGETQYF. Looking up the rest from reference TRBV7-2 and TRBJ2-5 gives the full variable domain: GAGVSQSPSNKVTEKGKDVELRCDPISGHTALYWYRQSLGQGLEFLIYFQGNSAPDKSGLPSDRFSAERTGGSVSTLTIQRTQQEDSAVYLCASSSGGNGETQYFGPGTRLLVL.

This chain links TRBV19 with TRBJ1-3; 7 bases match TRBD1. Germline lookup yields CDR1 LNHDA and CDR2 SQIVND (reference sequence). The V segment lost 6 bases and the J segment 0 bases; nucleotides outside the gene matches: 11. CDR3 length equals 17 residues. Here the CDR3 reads CASSPTGSPFSGNTIYF. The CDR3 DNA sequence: TGTGCCAGTAGCCCGACAGGGTCACCTTTCTCTGGAAACACCATATATTTT.

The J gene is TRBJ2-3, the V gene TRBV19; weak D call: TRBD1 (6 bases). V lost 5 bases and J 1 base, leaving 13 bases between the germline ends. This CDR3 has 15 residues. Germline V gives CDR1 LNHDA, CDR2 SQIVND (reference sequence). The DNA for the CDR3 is TGTGCCAGTAGTTCTCAGGACAGACGCACAGATACGCAGTATTTT. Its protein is CASSSQDRRTDTQYF.

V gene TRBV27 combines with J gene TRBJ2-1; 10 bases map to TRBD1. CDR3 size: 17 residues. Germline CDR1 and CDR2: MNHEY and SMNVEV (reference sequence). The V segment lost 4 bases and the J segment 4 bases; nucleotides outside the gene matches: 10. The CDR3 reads CASSSTGGGGLYNEQFF. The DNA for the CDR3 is TGTGCCAGCAGTTCGACAGGGGGCGGGGGTCTTTACAATGAGCAGTTCTTC.